This passage covers 25 T cell receptor beta chains from one sample sequenced in a study of CD8+ T cells in alopecia areata. Extracted from the samples, RNA was reverse transcribed into cDNA to serve as the sequencing template. Sequenced by immunoSEQ multiplex PCR; TCRdb stores in-frame clones only, minus some. This sample has about 160,000 clones, with less than 70% found just once. Regarding treatment: oral pan-JAK inhibitor, 5-10 mg twice daily. This specimen was CD4+ T cells sorted from blood, taken at week 4, from a patient treated with tofacitinib. The receptors were gathered from a human donor with alopecia areata.

CDR3 residues: CASSRGAFF. The CDR3 region has the DNA TGTGCCAGCAGCAGAGGAGCTTTCTTT. This chain joins TRBV11-2 and TRBJ1-1; D remains unclear. Looked up from germline, CDR1 is SGHAT and CDR2 is FQNNGV. V was trimmed by 5 bases and J by 10 bases, leaving 5 bases between them. The CDR3 sequence is 9 residues long.

The chain has TRBV6-6 and TRBJ2-5; D may be TRBD2 (7 bases). The CDR3 is 15 amino acids. Germline CDR1 MNHNY, CDR2 SVGAGI (reference sequence). V gave up 5 bases and J gave up 5 bases, with 18 bases separating them. For the CDR3, the DNA is TGTGCCAGCAGTCCTTTAAGAGGGGGGGGTGAGACCCAGTACTTC. Its translation is CASSPLRGGGETQYF.

The CDR3 region has the DNA TGTGCCTGGACCCCGCGGAGACAGGTGAACACTGAAGCTTTCTTT. Amino acid sequence: CAWTPRRQVNTEAFF. The chain employs TRBV30 and TRBJ1-1, with D tentatively TRBD1 (6 bases). Germline-derived CDR1 and CDR2 are GTSNPN and SVGIG (reference sequence). The CDR3 extends over 15 amino acids. The V end was cut by 4 bases, the J end by 0 bases, with 15 bases between. The variable domain in full, completed from reference TRBV30 and TRBJ1-1, reads SQTIHQWPATLVQPVGSPLSLECTVEGTSNPNLYWYRQAAGRGLQLLFYSVGIGQISSEVPQNLSASRPQDRQFILSSKKLLLSDSGFYLCAWTPRRQVNTEAFFGQGTRLTVV.

The chain links TRBV5-4 to TRBJ1-2, with D perhaps TRBD1 (5 bases). CDR1 and CDR2 (germline): SGHNT, YYREEE (reference sequence). This CDR3 has 15 amino acids. Trimming shortened V by 7 bases and J by 3 bases, and 19 bases separated the two germline ends. CDR3 region: CASAPYPDRDYGYTF. CDR3 sequence (DNA): TGTGCCAGCGCCCCTTACCCCGACAGAGACTATGGCTACACCTTC.

The chain couples TRBV9 to TRBJ2-3; 9 nucleotides match TRBD2. The V segment lost 0 bases and the J segment 1 base; nucleotides outside the gene matches: 0. In germline, CDR1 is SGDLS, CDR2 YYNGEE. The CDR3 contains 15 residues. The CDR3 region has the DNA TGTGCCAGCAGCGTAGGGACTAGCGGCACAGATACGCAGTATTTT. Protein product: CASSVGTSGTDTQYF.

The chain couples TRBV2 to TRBJ2-5; no definite D call. CDR1 is SNHLY, CDR2 FYNNEI, per germline. The CDR3 covers 12 residues. Trimming removed 8 bases from V and 1 base from J, with 8 bases in between. The CDR3, as DNA: TGTGCCAGCTTCTTATCCCAAGAGACCCAGTACTTC. It translates to CASFLSQETQYF.

The rearrangement joins TRBV14 to TRBJ2-5; D gene ambiguous. Per the germline V gene, CDR1 is SGHDN and CDR2 is FVKESK. The CDR3 runs to 13 residues. Trimming left V 5 bases short and J 2 bases short, with 9 bases between. The CDR3 region is CASSRGRQETQYF. CDR3 coding DNA: TGTGCCAGCAGCAGAGGACGGCAAGAGACCCAGTACTTC. The whole variable domain, filled in from reference TRBV14 and TRBJ2-5, reads EAGVTQFPSHSVIEKGQTVTLRCDPISGHDNLYWYRRVMGKEIKFLLHFVKESKQDESGMPNNRFLAERTGGTYSTLKVQPAELEDSGVYFCASSRGRQETQYFGPGTRLLVL.

This clone was detected only a few times. Other DNA sequences in the sample encode the same CDR3. Here the CDR3 DNA reads TGTGCCTGGAGTCGGACAGTCACTGAAGCTTTCTTT. Translating it yields CAWSRTVTEAFF. The J gene is TRBJ1-1, the V gene TRBV30, with a weak D call TRBD1 (6 bases). The CDR3 spans 12 residues. The V and J ends lost 2 bases and 4 bases respectively, with 8 bases between them. Germline lookup yields CDR1 GTSNPN and CDR2 SVGIG (reference sequence).

The chain recombines TRBV18 with TRBJ1-5; 8 nucleotides align to TRBD1. In germline, CDR1 is KGHSH, CDR2 LQKENI. Trimming removed 1 base from V and 4 bases from J; junction bases left unmatched: 6. The CDR3 runs 16 residues. CDR3 residues: CASSPLETGGNQPQHF. DNA for the CDR3: TGTGCCAGCTCACCACTCGAAACAGGGGGAAATCAGCCCCAGCATTTT. The variable domain in full, with the rest retrieved from reference TRBV18 and TRBJ1-5, is NAGVMQNPRHLVRRRGQEARLRCSPMKGHSHVYWYRQLPEEGLKFMVYLQKENIIDESGMPKERFSAEFPKEGPSILRIQQVVRGDSAAYFCASSPLETGGNQPQHFGDGTRLSIL.

This sequence joins TRBV7-9 and TRBJ1-2; D ambiguous. Between the trimmed V and J ends, which lost 2 bases and 0 bases, there was a span of 1 base. The CDR3 runs 12 residues. Germline values: CDR1 SEHNR, CDR2 FQNEAQ (reference sequence). The CDR3 here is CASSLPNYGYTF. In nucleotides, the CDR3 is TGTGCCAGCAGCTTACCTAACTATGGCTACACCTTC.

This rearrangement joins TRBV10-3 to TRBJ2-1; TRBD2 is a possible D gene (7 bases). Germline V CDR1 and CDR2: ENHRY, SYGVKD. V was cut by 8 bases and J by 7 bases, with 15 bases left in between. This CDR3 spans 13 amino acids. CDR3 DNA: TGTGCCATCGGGTCGGGGGGCGGGAATGAGCAGTTCTTC. This codes for CAIGSGGGNEQFF.

The rearrangement uses TRBV5-6 and TRBJ2-7, with 8 nucleotides matching TRBD1. This CDR3 has 13 residues. Germline lookup yields CDR1 SGHDT and CDR2 YYEEEE. With V trimmed by 2 bases and J by 3 bases, 1 base remained unmatched. The CDR3 DNA reads as TGTGCCAGCAGCTTCAGGGGGCACTACGAGCAGTACTTC. Protein: CASSFRGHYEQYF.

The chain carries TRBV29-1 and TRBJ1-2; D is unclear. CDR1 is SQVTM, CDR2 ANQGSEA, per germline. V was clipped by 3 bases and J by 8 bases, with 13 bases between them. CDR3 size: 12 residues. CDR3 coding DNA: TGCAGCGTTGAGGGCCATGCTTCCGGCTACACCTTC. This gives the protein CSVEGHASGYTF.

This clone was seen only a few times. J is TRBJ2-2 and V is TRBV29-1; no clear D. Germline loops: CDR1 SQVTM, CDR2 ANQGSEA. Between the trimmed V and J ends, which lost 7 bases and 2 bases, there was a span of 14 bases. The CDR3 totals 14 residues. CDR3 loop: CSDLRILNTGELFF. Written as DNA, the CDR3 is TGCAGCGACCTCCGGATCTTAAACACCGGGGAGCTGTTTTTT.

In the case of this clone: The DNA is left out, because the CDR3 cannot be placed on it with certainty; the CDR3 is given as TCRdb lists it. This chain links TRBV6-5 with TRBJ2-1; the table's D call of TRBD2 was not tested on the DNA. The length of the CDR3 is 14 amino acids, counting both ends. Germline CDR1 and CDR2: MNHEY and SVGAGI. The CDR3 protein is CASSWALGSGGKFF.

Concerning this clone itself: One end of the junction does not line up with germline, which may come from a read error. The CDR3 DNA is TGCAGCGTTAAAGAGGGGGCCTACGAGCAGTACTTC. Translating gives CSVKEGAYEQYF. The V and J genes are TRBV29-1 and TRBJ2-7; tentatively, D is TRBD1 (6 bases). The CDR3 sequence is 12 residues long. CDR1 SQVTM and CDR2 ANQGSEA come from the germline V gene.

V gene TRBV5-4 combines with J gene TRBJ2-7, with 11 positions matching TRBD2. From germline, CDR1 is SGHNT and CDR2 YYREEE (reference sequence). Trimming at V came to 4 bases and at J to 1 base, leaving 4 bases not matched to a gene. The CDR3 runs 15 residues. CDR3: CASSARTSGSYEQYF. The CDR3, as DNA: TGTGCCAGCAGCGCCCGGACTAGCGGGTCCTACGAGCAGTACTTC.

This chain uses TRBV30 with TRBJ2-5; D remains ambiguous. The CDR3 runs to 13 residues. Germline V gene sequence: CDR1 GTSNPN, CDR2 SVGIG (reference sequence). Trimming stripped 3 bases from V and 1 base from J, with 9 bases between. The DNA for the CDR3 is TGTGCCTGGAGCACAATGGGCCAAGAGACCCAGTACTTC. Amino acid sequence: CAWSTMGQETQYF.

J is TRBJ1-1 and V is TRBV29-1; TRBD1 matches 8 bases. Germline V lookup: CDR1 SQVTM, CDR2 ANQGSEA. Trimming took 8 bases from V and 1 from J; bases not matched to a gene: 9. CDR3 length: 14 residues. CDR3: CSTTGGTSNTEAFF. The CDR3 DNA follows: TGCAGCACCACAGGGGGAACCTCGAACACTGAAGCTTTCTTT.

J is TRBJ1-2 and V is TRBV5-6; 7 bases are a match to TRBD1. Germline assignment: CDR1 SGHDT and CDR2 YYEEEE. CDR3 length: 15 amino acids. V shed 0 bases and J 0 bases; nucleotides not matched to a gene: 2. CDR3 sequence (DNA): TGTGCCAGCAGCTTGGCAGGGGGAGCTAACTATGGCTACACCTTC. As protein: CASSLAGGANYGYTF.

The rearrangement links TRBV29-1 to TRBJ2-5; 8 nucleotides line up with TRBD1. The J segment lost 1 base and the V segment lost 1 base, leaving 2 bases of the junction unmatched. This CDR3 is built from 14 residues. CDR1 and CDR2 (germline): SQVTM, ANQGSEA. This CDR3 is CSVEGGTGQETQYF. The CDR3 nucleotides read TGCAGCGTTGAAGGAGGGACAGGCCAAGAGACCCAGTACTTC.

In DNA, the CDR3 is TGTGCCAGCAGCCAAGGCGACCTGACAGGGGGGAACTATGGCTACACCTTC. This codes for CASSQGDLTGGNYGYTF. The chain joins TRBV4-2 to TRBJ1-2, with 9 nucleotides matching TRBD1. The germline CDR1 and CDR2 sequences are LGHNA and YNFKEQ. Trimming took 1 base from V and 2 from J; bases not matched to a gene: 8. The CDR3 has 17 residues.

The genes are TRBV29-1 and TRBJ1-2; TRBD1 matches at 7 bases. The CDR3 loop spans 12 amino acids. The V and J ends lost 6 bases and 4 bases, in that order; junction bases with no gene match: 5. The V gene's germline CDR1 is SQVTM and CDR2 ANQGSEA. CDR3 nucleotide sequence: TGCAGCGTCGGACAGGTGGGCTATGGCTACACCTTC. Translated: CSVGQVGYGYTF.

The chain carries TRBV30 and TRBJ1-4; 7 bases line up with TRBD1. The V gene's germline CDR1 is GTSNPN and CDR2 SVGIG (reference sequence). The junction had 6 bases not matched to a gene; V was cut back by 3 bases and J by 8 bases. The CDR3 is made up of 13 amino acids. Here the CDR3 DNA reads TGTGCCTGGAGCGCCAGGGGGGGAGAAAAACTGTTTTTT. It is translated as CAWSARGGEKLFF.

The chain has TRBV6-6 and TRBJ2-2, with a weak D call TRBD1 (6 bases). Between the trimmed V and J ends, which lost 2 bases and 4 bases, there was a span of 8 bases. CDR1 is MNHNY, CDR2 SVGAGI, per germline (reference sequence). This CDR3 has 14 amino acids. The CDR3 nucleotides are TGTGCCAGCAGTTACCTACAGGGCACCGGGGAGCTGTTTTTT. It translates to CASSYLQGTGELFF.